A selection of T cell receptor beta chains follows, all from one sample in a study of cytomegalovirus exposure and HLA in healthy donors. The data were produced by immunoSEQ multiplex PCR, yet TCRdb's version contains in-frame clones alone and is incomplete. The sample lists around 100,000 clones; 79% were seen once. Sequences were obtained from PBMCs. Receptor source: a woman aged 18-29 years in good health and CMV-seropositive. The CDR3 runs from the conserved cysteine through the conserved F or W. D genes are given only for firm matches. Size values are once, few and many counts, or a class for expanded clones, and some rows have none.

J: TRBJ2-7
size: NA
V: TRBV7-7
D: NA
DNA: TGTGCTAGCAGTCGCGGGGACGGCTCCTACGAGCAGTACTTC
CDR3: CASSRGDGSYEQYF

J: TRBJ2-1
size: NA
V: TRBV25-1
D: NA
DNA: TGTACCAGCTGGAGTCTCAATGAGCAGTTCTTC
CDR3: CTSWSLNEQFF

J: TRBJ1-2
size: NA
V: TRBV11-1
D: TRBD1
DNA: TGTGCCAGCAGCTCGGGGACAGGGATCTATGGCTACACCTTC
CDR3: CASSSGTGIYGYTF

J: TRBJ1-4
size: NA
V: TRBV6-6
D: TRBD1
DNA: TGTGCCAGCAGTCGAGACAGGGCTGGGGATGAAAAACTGTTTTTT
CDR3: CASSRDRAGDEKLFF

J: TRBJ2-2
size: once
V: TRBV6-1
D: NA
DNA: TGTGCCAGCAGTCGGGGTACCGGGGAGCTGTTTTTT
CDR3: CASSRGTGELFF

J: TRBJ1-1
size: NA
V: TRBV11-2
D: NA
DNA: TGTGCCAGCAGCCCCGGGGGGGAAGCTTTCTTT
CDR3: CASSPGGEAFF

J: TRBJ2-7
size: NA
V: TRBV11-3
D: NA
DNA: TGTGCCAGCAGCTTAGAGGGACAAGTCTACGAGCAGTACTTC
CDR3: CASSLEGQVYEQYF

J: TRBJ1-1
size: NA
V: TRBV7-9
D: NA
DNA: TGTGCCAGCAGCGATTTTAGGAGCATGAACACTGAAGCTTTCTTT
CDR3: CASSDFRSMNTEAFF

J: TRBJ1-1
size: NA
V: TRBV2
D: NA
DNA: TGTGCCAGCAGTGGGGAGGGAGGAGCTTTCTTT
CDR3: CASSGEGGAFF

J: TRBJ2-7
size: few
V: TRBV18
D: TRBD1
DNA: TGTGCCAGCTCACCGGGGACAGGGTTCACCTACGAGCAGTACTTC
CDR3: CASSPGTGFTYEQYF

J: TRBJ2-7
size: NA
V: TRBV21-1
D: NA
DNA: TGTGCCAGAAAAGGACCGGGCAGGGCTGTTTGTGAGCAGTACTTC
CDR3: CARKGPGRAVCEQYF

J: TRBJ2-5
size: NA
V: TRBV2
D: NA
DNA: TGTGCCAGCAGGACGGGGGGCGTGGAGACCCAGTACTTC
CDR3: CASRTGGVETQYF

J: TRBJ2-7
size: NA
V: TRBV7-9
D: TRBD1
DNA: TGTGCCAGCAGCCAGGGACAGACAAGCTCCTACGAGCAGTACTTC
CDR3: CASSQGQTSSYEQYF

J: TRBJ2-7
size: NA
V: TRBV7-7
D: TRBD2
DNA: TGTGCTAGCAGCTTAGGGACTAGCAGTGATTACGAGCAGTACTTC
CDR3: CASSLGTSSDYEQYF

J: TRBJ1-5
size: NA
V: TRBV28
D: NA
DNA: TGTGCCAGCAGTTTAGGTGCGGGCAGGTACAGCAATCAGCCCCAGCATTTT
CDR3: CASSLGAGRYSNQPQHF

J: TRBJ2-7
size: NA
V: TRBV7-9
D: TRBD2
DNA: TGTGCCAGCAGCCCACCCTACGGGGGGGGGCATTCCTACGAGCAGTACTTC
CDR3: CASSPPYGGGHSYEQYF

J: TRBJ2-3
size: NA
V: TRBV6-5
D: TRBD2
DNA: TGTGCCAGCAGTTATTCTAGCGGCCCTGCGGGAGATACGCAGTATTTT
CDR3: CASSYSSGPAGDTQYF

J: TRBJ1-5
size: NA
V: TRBV6-1
D: TRBD1
DNA: TGTGCCAGCAGAGGACAGGGCAATCAGCCCCAGCATTTT
CDR3: CASRGQGNQPQHF

J: TRBJ2-1
size: NA
V: TRBV10-2
D: TRBD2
DNA: TGCGCCAGCAGGGACGGACTAGCGGGAGGTGGCGAGCAGTTCTTC
CDR3: CASRDGLAGGGEQFF

J: TRBJ1-2
size: NA
V: TRBV5-1
D: TRBD1
DNA: TGCGCCAGCAACACAGGGGGAGAATATGGCTACACCTTC
CDR3: CASNTGGEYGYTF

J: TRBJ1-4
size: few
V: TRBV7-2
D: NA
DNA: TGTGCCAGCAGTTCCCACCCAGGGGCGGGTAATGAAAAACTGTTTTTT
CDR3: CASSSHPGAGNEKLFF

J: TRBJ2-5
size: NA
V: TRBV2
D: NA
DNA: TGTGCCAGCAGTTCTGGTCATCGGGGAGTCGGGGAGACCCAGTACTTC
CDR3: CASSSGHRGVGETQYF

J: TRBJ1-5
size: NA
V: TRBV27
D: NA
DNA: TGTGCCAGCAGTTTACGCGGGGACCCGTTGAGCAATCAGCCCCAGCATTTT
CDR3: CASSLRGDPLSNQPQHF

J: TRBJ2-1
size: NA
V: TRBV6-6
D: NA
DNA: TGTGCCAGCAGTTACCCGGAGCATTCCTACAATGAGCAGTTCTTC
CDR3: CASSYPEHSYNEQFF

J: TRBJ1-5
size: NA
V: TRBV30
D: NA
DNA: TGTGCCTGGAGTGTAGAGGGTTCCCAGCCCCAGCATTTT
CDR3: CAWSVEGSQPQHF

J: TRBJ1-2
size: NA
V: TRBV7-9
D: TRBD1
DNA: TGTGCCAGCAGCTTCCCCGGGACAGGGATTTCTAACTATGGCTACACCTTC
CDR3: CASSFPGTGISNYGYTF

J: TRBJ2-1
size: NA
V: TRBV18
D: TRBD2
DNA: TGTGCCAGCTCACCGCGGGGGGTAAATAACGATGAGCAGTTCTTC
CDR3: CASSPRGVNNDEQFF

J: TRBJ2-7
size: NA
V: TRBV7-8
D: NA
DNA: TGTGCCAGCAGTTGGGTAAACCGGGAAAAGAGGGCACCCTACGAGCAGTACTTC
CDR3: CASSWVNREKRAPYEQYF

J: TRBJ2-5
size: few
V: TRBV18
D: TRBD1
DNA: TGTGCCAGCTCAACAGGGACAGGGGCTCAAGAGACCCAGTACTTC
CDR3: CASSTGTGAQETQYF

J: TRBJ2-7
size: NA
V: TRBV6-5
D: NA
DNA: TGTGCCAGCGCTCGACACTACGAGCAGTACTTC
CDR3: CASARHYEQYF

J: TRBJ2-6
size: NA
V: TRBV28
D: TRBD1
DNA: TGTGCCACCCCGGGACAGGGGTCTGGGGCCAACGTCCTGACTTTC
CDR3: CATPGQGSGANVLTF

J: TRBJ2-7
size: NA
V: TRBV7-2
D: NA
DNA: TGTGCCAGCAGCTTACAAGGAGTCGCTAGCGCCTACAGGGAGCAGTACTTC
CDR3: CASSLQGVASAYREQYF

J: TRBJ2-7
size: NA
V: TRBV4-2
D: NA
DNA: TGTGCCAGCAGCCAAGTCAGGAACCGGGACATCAGATCCTACGAGCAGTACTTC
CDR3: CASSQVRNRDIRSYEQYF

J: TRBJ2-7
size: NA
V: TRBV11-3
D: NA
DNA: TGTGCCAGCAGCCTCACTAGCAATCCCTACGAGCAGTACTTC
CDR3: CASSLTSNPYEQYF

J: TRBJ1-4
size: NA
V: TRBV5-1
D: NA
DNA: TGCGCCAGCAGCCTAAACAGTTATCCAACTAATGAAAAACTGTTTTTT
CDR3: CASSLNSYPTNEKLFF

J: TRBJ2-2
size: NA
V: TRBV10-3
D: NA
DNA: TGTGCCATCAGTGATTCGGGCAGGACAAGATCCGGGGAGCTGTTTTTT
CDR3: CAISDSGRTRSGELFF

J: TRBJ2-2
size: few
V: TRBV6-5
D: NA
DNA: TGTGCCAGCGCTAGCGATTGGAACACCGGGGAGCTGTTTTTT
CDR3: CASASDWNTGELFF

J: TRBJ1-3
size: NA
V: TRBV6-6
D: NA
DNA: TGTGCCAGCAGTTACCAGGGTGGAAACACCATATATTTT
CDR3: CASSYQGGNTIYF

J: TRBJ2-1
size: NA
V: TRBV7-9
D: TRBD1
DNA: TGTGCCAGCAGCTTGGGTAGGGACAGCCTGAGGGTTGAGCAGTTCTTC
CDR3: CASSLGRDSLRVEQFF

J: TRBJ1-1
size: NA
V: TRBV5-1
D: NA
DNA: TGCGCCAGCAGCCCACAGGGAAGTTCTGAAGCTTTCTTT
CDR3: CASSPQGSSEAFF

J: TRBJ1-2
size: NA
V: TRBV6-6
D: NA
DNA: TGTGCCAGCAGTTACAAAGAGAATAACTATGGCTACACCTTC
CDR3: CASSYKENNYGYTF

J: TRBJ2-7
size: NA
V: TRBV6-6
D: TRBD1
DNA: TGTGCCAGCAGTTATGGACAGGGAGGCTCCGAGCAGTACTTC
CDR3: CASSYGQGGSEQYF

J: TRBJ1-5
size: NA
V: TRBV21-1
D: NA
DNA: TGTGCCAGCAGCAAACGACAGGGGCCGGGGAGCAATCAGCCCCAGCATTTT
CDR3: CASSKRQGPGSNQPQHF

J: TRBJ2-2
size: NA
V: TRBV5-1
D: TRBD2
DNA: TGCGCCAGCAGCTTGCTGAGCGGGAGACGTACCGGGGAGCTGTTTTTT
CDR3: CASSLLSGRRTGELFF